The entry below gives a single TCR beta chain sequence along with its context. This sample is part of a study of blood T cell repertoires in COVID-19. Across the study: COVID-19 samples from acute and convalescent phases originated in the United States, Italy and Spain. PBMCs, B-cell-depleted T cells, or T cells provided the cDNA or gDNA that made up the material.

Study processing details: Reference gene primer amplification gave estimated nucleated cell counts. Using immunoSEQ multiplex PCR, the repertoire was profiled, and TCRdb retains in-frame clones only, with some absent. That table supplies the V and J calls and clone size; D and trimming were determined from the DNA. The profile shows over 130,000 clones, 84% of them singletons. The germline gives CDR1 LNHDA, CDR2 SQIVND (reference sequence). V was trimmed by 7 bases and J by 5 bases, leaving 9 bases between them. The CDR3 is made up of 12 amino acids. The age range of participants was about 18 to 100 years, with residence in fewer than 25 US areas.

The sequenced sample was PBMCs or T cells enriched from blood (not recorded which). The chain couples TRBV19 to TRBJ2-1; D remains unclear. The sequence came from a woman aged 45-59 years with acute COVID-19. DNA of the CDR3: TGTGCCAGTATCGGGTGGGACAATGAGCAGTTCTTC. Encoded protein: CASIGWDNEQFF.